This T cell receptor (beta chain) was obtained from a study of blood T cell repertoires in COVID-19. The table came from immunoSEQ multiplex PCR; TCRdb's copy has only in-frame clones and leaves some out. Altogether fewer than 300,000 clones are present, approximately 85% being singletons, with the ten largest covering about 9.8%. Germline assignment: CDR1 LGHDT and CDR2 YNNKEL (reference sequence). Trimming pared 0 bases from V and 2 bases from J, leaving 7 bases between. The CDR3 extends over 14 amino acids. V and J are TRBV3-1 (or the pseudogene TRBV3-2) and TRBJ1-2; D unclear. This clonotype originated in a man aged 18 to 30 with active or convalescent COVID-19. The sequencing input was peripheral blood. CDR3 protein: CASSQENRNYGYTF. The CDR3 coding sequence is TGTGCCAGCAGCCAAGAGAACAGAAACTATGGCTACACCTTC.